This passage covers 21 T cell receptor beta chains from one sample sequenced in a study of blood T cell repertoires in COVID-19. Method: immunoSEQ multiplex PCR; TCRdb's copy keeps in-frame clones and lacks some. The sample lists about 100,000 clones, 85% to 90% occurring once. Sequenced input: peripheral blood. These receptors came from a man over 45 with active or convalescent COVID-19.

The genes are TRBV29-1 and TRBJ1-2; D possibly corresponds to TRBD1 (5 bases). The germline V gene has CDR1 SQVTM and CDR2 ANQGSEA. The CDR3 length is 16 residues. Trimming took off 3 bases at V and 7 bases at J, with 24 bases between the two ends. In nucleotides, the CDR3 is TGCAGCGTTGAGCAGATCGAGGTGGCAGGGTTTTTTGGCTACACCTTC. This sequence encodes CSVEQIEVAGFFGYTF.

This chain joins TRBV3-1 (or the pseudogene TRBV3-2) and TRBJ2-4, with 9 bases that match TRBD2. The CDR3 is 15 residues long. Germline CDR1 LGHDT, CDR2 YNNKEL (reference sequence). The trim removed 2 bases at V and 9 bases at J, leaving 8 bases unmatched. CDR3 sequence reads: CASSQTKTSGVIQYF. In DNA form, the CDR3 reads TGTGCCAGCAGCCAAACCAAGACTAGCGGTGTCATTCAGTACTTC.

V and J are TRBV7-8 and TRBJ2-7, with 9 bases that match TRBD1. J lost 2 bases, V lost 5 bases, and 4 bases had no gene match. The CDR3 has 14 residues. CDR1 and CDR2 (germline): SGHVS, FQNEAQ. Here the CDR3 DNA reads TGTGCCAGCAGCACGGGACAGGGCCCCTACGAGCAGTACTTC. This gives the protein CASSTGQGPYEQYF.

The chain links TRBV2 to TRBJ2-2; 12 bases are shared with TRBD1. V shed 7 bases and J 2 bases; nucleotides not matched to a gene: 2. CDR1 is SNHLY, CDR2 FYNNEI, per germline. The CDR3 is 15 residues long. CDR3 sequence: CASTGTGGNTGELFF. The CDR3 DNA is TGTGCCAGCACTGGGACAGGGGGCAACACCGGGGAGCTGTTTTTT.

The V and J genes are TRBV5-1 and TRBJ1-6, with 10 bases that match TRBD1. After removal of 3 bases from V and 10 bases from J, the junction contained 4 bases not matched to a gene. Germline V lookup: CDR1 SGHRS, CDR2 YFSETQ. The CDR3 covers 14 residues. This CDR3 is CASSSGQGFSPLHF. CDR3 in DNA: TGCGCCAGCAGCTCGGGACAGGGGTTCTCACCCCTCCACTTT.

The V and J genes are TRBV19 and TRBJ1-1; 8 positions agree with TRBD1. V lost 4 bases and J lost 4; bases outside the gene matches: 5. The germline V gene encodes CDR1 LNHDA and CDR2 SQIVND (reference sequence). This CDR3 contains 14 residues. CDR3 sequence reads: CASSKAGGVTEAFF. CDR3 coding DNA: TGTGCCAGTAGTAAGGCAGGGGGCGTCACTGAAGCTTTCTTT.

This clone was seen just once. The chain has TRBV10-2 and TRBJ2-7, with D maybe TRBD2 (5 bases). CDR3 length: 12 residues. V lost 6 bases to trimming and J lost 2 bases, with 8 bases between them. CDR1 WSHSY and CDR2 SAAADI come from the germline V gene. CDR3 residues: CASRRDTYEQYF. CDR3 nucleotides: TGCGCCAGCAGGAGGGATACCTACGAGCAGTACTTC.

This rearrangement joins TRBV2 to TRBJ2-2, with 9 bases matching TRBD2. Losses at the gene ends were 7 bases for V and 7 bases for J; bases not matched to a gene: 7. This CDR3 comprises 14 residues. The germline V gene has CDR1 SNHLY and CDR2 FYNNEI. CDR3 DNA: TGTGCCAGCAATATGGGACTAGCTGACGGGGAGCTGTTTTTT. This codes for CASNMGLADGELFF. Full variable domain (missing parts from reference TRBV2 and TRBJ2-2): EPEVTQTPSHQVTQMGQEVILRCVPISNHLYFYWYRQILGQKVEFLVSFYNNEISEKSEIFDDQFSVERPDGSNFTLKIRSTKLEDSAMYFCASNMGLADGELFFGEGSRLTVL.

J is TRBJ1-3 and V is TRBV6-5; the match to TRBD1 covers 7 bases. Losses at the gene ends were 7 bases for V and 0 bases for J; bases not matched to a gene: 6. Per germline, CDR1 MNHEY and CDR2 SVGAGI. The CDR3 is 15 amino acids. The CDR3 DNA follows: TGTGCCAGCAAACAGGGGTCTTCCTCTGGAAACACCATATATTTT. Translation: CASKQGSSSGNTIYF.

The V and J genes are TRBV7-2 and TRBJ2-1; TRBD2 matches 12 bases. CDR1 is SGHTA and CDR2 is FQGNSA in the germline V gene. V dropped 5 bases and J dropped 9; count of bases not matched to a gene: 2. The CDR3 consists of 13 residues. CDR3 protein: CASSVLAGGEQFF. CDR3 DNA sequence: TGTGCCAGCAGCGTACTAGCGGGGGGTGAGCAGTTCTTC.

The V and J genes are TRBV4-2 and TRBJ2-1, with D possibly TRBD1 on 6 matching bases. The V end lost 4 bases, the J end lost 4 bases, and 14 bases lay between the germline ends. The germline CDR1 and CDR2 sequences are LGHNA and YNFKEQ. The CDR3 runs 15 residues. CDR3 region: CASSLGDGQYNEQFF. CDR3 DNA: TGTGCCAGCAGCCTGGGGGATGGACAGTACAATGAGCAGTTCTTC.

This rearrangement joins TRBV6-5 to TRBJ2-3; a possible D gene is TRBD2 (7 bases). Germline CDR1 MNHEY, CDR2 SVGAGI. Trimming pared 11 bases from V and 0 bases from J, leaving 18 bases between. The CDR3 length is 15 residues. The CDR3 reads CASNGGGPSTDTQYF. CDR3 sequence (DNA): TGTGCCTCAAATGGCGGGGGCCCTAGCACAGATACGCAGTATTTT.

This clone appeared once. The CDR3 sequence is CASSEEGGLGGIQYF. As DNA, the CDR3 is TGTGCCAGCAGCGAGGAGGGGGGACTAGGTGGCATTCAGTACTTC. This chain joins TRBV9 and TRBJ2-4, with 8 bases aligning to TRBD2. In germline, CDR1 is SGDLS, CDR2 YYNGEE. This CDR3 region has 15 residues. V lost 3 bases to trimming and J lost 9 bases; unmatched junction nucleotides: 11. Full variable domain (remainder filled in from reference TRBV9 and TRBJ2-4): DSGVTQTPKHLITATGQRVTLRCSPRSGDLSVYWYQQSLDQGLQFLIQYYNGEERAKGNILERFSAQQFPDLHSELNLSSLELGDSALYFCASSEEGGLGGIQYFGAGTRLSVL.

The V gene is TRBV5-1, the J gene TRBJ2-3; TRBD1 matches 8 bases. The germline gives CDR1 SGHRS, CDR2 YFSETQ. V lost 4 bases, J lost 1 base, and 8 bases stayed unmatched. The CDR3 is 16 amino acids. CDR3 residues: CASSPNLDRGTDTQYF. CDR3 DNA sequence: TGCGCCAGCAGCCCCAACTTGGACAGGGGCACAGATACGCAGTATTTT. Variable domain in full (rest from reference TRBV5-1 and TRBJ2-3): KAGVTQTPRYLIKTRGQQVTLSCSPISGHRSVSWYQQTPGQGLQFLFEYFSETQRNKGNFPGRFSGRQFSNSRSEMNVSTLELGDSALYLCASSPNLDRGTDTQYFGPGTRLTVL.

The chain has TRBV28 and TRBJ1-2, with 9 bases that match TRBD1. The V gene end was trimmed by 2 bases and the J gene end by 2 bases; junction bases not matched to a gene: 6. Germline lookup yields CDR1 MDHEN and CDR2 SYDVKM. This CDR3 has 16 residues. The CDR3: CASSLGGQGANYGYTF. The CDR3 bases are TGTGCCAGCAGTTTAGGGGGACAGGGCGCCAACTATGGCTACACCTTC.

This rearrangement joins TRBV5-6 to TRBJ1-6, with TRBD1 matching over 7 bases. The junction had 4 bases not matched to a gene; V was cut back by 3 bases and J by 7 bases. The CDR3 has 14 amino acids. In germline, CDR1 is SGHDT, CDR2 YYEEEE. In nucleotides, the CDR3 is TGTGCCAGCAGCTCCACAGGGGTAAATTCACCCCTCCACTTT. Encoded protein: CASSSTGVNSPLHF.

This chain links TRBV12-3 or TRBV12-4 with TRBJ1-1; unclear D gene. This CDR3 is built from 13 residues. Trimming took 5 bases from V and 0 from J, leaving 7 bases between them. The CDR3 nucleotides are TGTGCCAGCAGTGATTCAGTGAACACTGAAGCTTTCTTT. Residues: CASSDSVNTEAFF.

This clone was observed a few times. This chain uses TRBV13 with TRBJ1-3; 7 positions agree with TRBD1. With 4 bases clipped from V and 0 bases from J, the junction kept 9 bases outside the gene matches. Germline loops: CDR1 PRHDT, CDR2 FYEKMQ (reference sequence). CDR3 size: 17 residues. The CDR3 here is CASSYGTERFSGNTIYF. The CDR3 region has the DNA TGTGCCAGCAGCTACGGGACAGAACGATTCTCTGGAAACACCATATATTTT. Complete variable domain (other parts from reference TRBV13 and TRBJ1-3): AAGVIQSPRHLIKEKRETATLKCYPIPRHDTVYWYQQGPGQDPQFLISFYEKMQSDKGSIPDRFSAQQFSDYHSELNMSSLELGDSALYFCASSYGTERFSGNTIYFGEGSWLTVV.

V usage is TRBV29-1 and J usage is TRBJ2-1; 10 nucleotides line up with TRBD1. Germline V gene data show CDR1 as SQVTM and CDR2 as ANQGSEA. The CDR3 spans 14 residues. Trimming at V came to 6 bases and at J to 2 bases, leaving 4 bases not matched to a gene. CDR3 DNA: TGCAGCGTAGGGACAGGGGTAGCCTACAATGAGCAGTTCTTC. Amino acids: CSVGTGVAYNEQFF.

The rearrangement joins TRBV19 to TRBJ1-5, with D maybe TRBD1 (5 bases). The V and J ends lost 0 bases and 9 bases respectively, with 12 bases between them. Germline V gene data show CDR1 as LNHDA and CDR2 as SQIVND (reference sequence). The CDR3 length is 14 residues. CDR3 DNA sequence: TGTGCCAGTAGTATAGACGACAGTTGGAGGCCCCAGCATTTT. It specifies CASSIDDSWRPQHF. Together with reference TRBV19 and TRBJ1-5, the CDR3 gives the full variable domain: DGGITQSPKYLFRKEGQNVTLSCEQNLNHDAMYWYRQDPGQGLRLIYYSQIVNDFQKGDIAEGYSVSREKKESFPLTVTSAQKNPTAFYLCASSIDDSWRPQHFGDGTRLSIL.

The gene calls are TRBV19 and TRBJ1-1, with D unclear. Trimming shortened V by 6 bases and J by 7 bases, and 12 bases separated the two germline ends. The CDR3 contains 12 residues. From germline, CDR1 is LNHDA and CDR2 SQIVND (reference sequence). The CDR3 DNA follows: TGTGCCAGTAGAACGGCTACGGGTGAAGCTTTCTTT. Its protein is CASRTATGEAFF.